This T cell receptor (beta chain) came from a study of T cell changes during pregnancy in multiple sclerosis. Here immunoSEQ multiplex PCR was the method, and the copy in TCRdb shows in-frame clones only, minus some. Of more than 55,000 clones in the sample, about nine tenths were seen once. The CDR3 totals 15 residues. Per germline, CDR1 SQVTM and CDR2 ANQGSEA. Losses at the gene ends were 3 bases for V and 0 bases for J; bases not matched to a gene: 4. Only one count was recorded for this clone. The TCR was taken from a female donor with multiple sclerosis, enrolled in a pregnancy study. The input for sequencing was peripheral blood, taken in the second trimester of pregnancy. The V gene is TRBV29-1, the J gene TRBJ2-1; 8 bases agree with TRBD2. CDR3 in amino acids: CSVDQRGFSYNEQFF. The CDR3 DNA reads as TGCAGCGTTGACCAGCGGGGGTTCTCCTACAATGAGCAGTTCTTC.